These T cell receptor beta chains were read from a single sample in a study of T cell responses to AZD1222 COVID-19 vaccine. Repertoires were generated with immunoSEQ multiplex PCR, while TCRdb's copy carries only in-frame clones and drops some. The sample includes tens of thousands of clones, about 89% of them seen just once. The sample was peripheral blood, taken on day 0 of AZD1222 vaccination. The origin of the receptors is an adult in good health. Both conserved end residues are part of each CDR3. The order of the fields is clone size, D gene, V gene, J gene, CDR3 protein, CDR3 DNA. The D gene is left open where the match is weak. Only part of the rows carry a size: once, few, many, or a class if the clone is expanded.

clone size: -
D gene: TRBD2
V gene: TRBV6-5
J gene: TRBJ2-5
CDR3 protein: CASSYSGLAEQETQYF
CDR3 DNA: TGTGCCAGCAGTTACTCCGGACTAGCGGAACAAGAGACCCAGTACTTC

clone size: -
D gene: -
V gene: TRBV18
J gene: TRBJ1-6
CDR3 protein: CASSPHVNSPLHF
CDR3 DNA: TGTGCCAGCTCACCACACGTGAATTCACCCCTCCACTTT

clone size: -
D gene: TRBD2
V gene: TRBV3-1/TRBV3-2
J gene: TRBJ2-7
CDR3 protein: CASRLAGGPSYEQYF
CDR3 DNA: TGTGCCAGCAGGCTAGCGGGGGGGCCCTCCTACGAGCAGTACTTC

clone size: -
D gene: TRBD1
V gene: TRBV5-1
J gene: TRBJ1-1
CDR3 protein: CASSLKGQGRLDTEAFF
CDR3 DNA: TGCGCCAGCAGCTTAAAGGGACAGGGGAGGTTGGACACTGAAGCTTTCTTT

clone size: -
D gene: TRBD1
V gene: TRBV7-8
J gene: TRBJ1-2
CDR3 protein: CASSPGTGGFEGYTF
CDR3 DNA: TGTGCCAGCAGCCCCGGGACAGGGGGTTTTGAAGGCTACACCTTC

clone size: -
D gene: -
V gene: TRBV27
J gene: TRBJ1-5
CDR3 protein: CASSAQGFGNQPQHF
CDR3 DNA: TGTGCCAGCAGCGCACAGGGTTTCGGCAATCAGCCCCAGCATTTT

clone size: few
D gene: -
V gene: TRBV12-5
J gene: TRBJ1-2
CDR3 protein: CASGLGGALIYTF
CDR3 DNA: TGTGCTAGTGGTTTAGGGGGGGCTTTAATATACACCTTC

clone size: -
D gene: -
V gene: TRBV6-1
J gene: TRBJ1-1
CDR3 protein: CASSDQQETEAFF
CDR3 DNA: TGTGCCAGCAGTGATCAACAGGAGACTGAAGCTTTCTTT

clone size: -
D gene: -
V gene: TRBV3-1/TRBV3-2
J gene: TRBJ2-7
CDR3 protein: CASSQDSQGWTYEQYF
CDR3 DNA: TGTGCCAGCAGCCAAGATTCCCAGGGTTGGACCTACGAGCAGTACTTC

clone size: -
D gene: -
V gene: TRBV30
J gene: TRBJ1-4
CDR3 protein: CAWSVGGQGNEKLFF
CDR3 DNA: TGTGCCTGGAGTGTGGGGGGGCAGGGTAATGAAAAACTGTTTTTT

clone size: -
D gene: TRBD1
V gene: TRBV5-5
J gene: TRBJ2-7
CDR3 protein: CASSFSPGQSYEQYF
CDR3 DNA: TGTGCCAGCAGCTTTTCCCCGGGACAGTCCTACGAGCAGTACTTC

clone size: -
D gene: -
V gene: TRBV7-2
J gene: TRBJ2-1
CDR3 protein: CASGLRDSRGEQFF
CDR3 DNA: TGTGCCAGCGGACTAAGGGACTCCCGAGGTGAGCAGTTCTTC

clone size: -
D gene: TRBD2
V gene: TRBV2
J gene: TRBJ2-2
CDR3 protein: CASRSPGLADTGELFF
CDR3 DNA: TGTGCCAGCAGAAGCCCAGGACTAGCGGATACCGGGGAGCTGTTTTTT

clone size: -
D gene: -
V gene: TRBV10-1
J gene: TRBJ1-1
CDR3 protein: CASRWAENTEAFF
CDR3 DNA: TGCGCCAGCCGGTGGGCCGAGAACACTGAAGCTTTCTTT

clone size: -
D gene: TRBD1
V gene: TRBV27
J gene: TRBJ1-6
CDR3 protein: CASSLGLAGGFFPLHF
CDR3 DNA: TGTGCCAGCAGTTTAGGTCTCGCAGGGGGCTTTTTTCCCCTCCACTTT

clone size: -
D gene: -
V gene: TRBV6-1
J gene: TRBJ2-1
CDR3 protein: CASSEYPGSIEFF
CDR3 DNA: TGTGCCAGCAGTGAATACCCGGGTTCTATTGAGTTCTTC

clone size: -
D gene: -
V gene: TRBV20-1
J gene: TRBJ1-2
CDR3 protein: CSAHYSGGYTF
CDR3 DNA: TGCAGTGCCCATTATAGTGGTGGCTACACCTTC

clone size: -
D gene: -
V gene: TRBV7-7
J gene: TRBJ2-5
CDR3 protein: CASSLGTLQETQYF
CDR3 DNA: TGTGCTAGCAGCTTAGGCACCCTTCAAGAGACCCAGTACTTC

clone size: once
D gene: TRBD1
V gene: TRBV5-1
J gene: TRBJ1-1
CDR3 protein: CASSLERGQTFAEAFF
CDR3 DNA: TGCGCCAGCAGCTTGGAAAGGGGGCAAACATTCGCTGAAGCTTTCTTT

clone size: -
D gene: -
V gene: TRBV7-2
J gene: TRBJ2-7
CDR3 protein: CASSLDHHFSYEQYF
CDR3 DNA: TGTGCCAGCAGCTTAGACCACCATTTTTCCTACGAGCAGTACTTC

clone size: -
D gene: -
V gene: TRBV27
J gene: TRBJ1-2
CDR3 protein: CASREDSRFGDYGYTF
CDR3 DNA: TGTGCCAGCCGGGAGGACAGTCGGTTTGGGGACTATGGCTACACCTTC

clone size: -
D gene: -
V gene: TRBV3-1/TRBV3-2
J gene: TRBJ2-3
CDR3 protein: CASSLTRDFTDTQYF
CDR3 DNA: TGTGCCAGCAGCCTAACTAGAGATTTCACAGATACGCAGTATTTT

clone size: -
D gene: -
V gene: TRBV12-3/TRBV12-4
J gene: TRBJ2-1
CDR3 protein: CASNNYSYNEQFF
CDR3 DNA: TGTGCCAGCAATAATTACAGCTACAATGAGCAGTTCTTC

clone size: -
D gene: -
V gene: TRBV5-1
J gene: TRBJ2-2
CDR3 protein: CASSLSGTGELFF
CDR3 DNA: TGCGCCAGCAGCTTGTCGGGGACCGGGGAGCTGTTTTTT

clone size: -
D gene: TRBD1
V gene: TRBV2
J gene: TRBJ1-1
CDR3 protein: CASSTGQGNTEAFF
CDR3 DNA: TGTGCCAGCAGTACTGGACAGGGGAACACTGAAGCTTTCTTT

clone size: -
D gene: -
V gene: TRBV5-1
J gene: TRBJ2-2
CDR3 protein: CASSLQGQTMGGELFF
CDR3 DNA: TGCGCCAGCAGCTTGCAGGGGCAAACTATGGGCGGGGAGCTGTTTTTT

clone size: -
D gene: TRBD1
V gene: TRBV5-6
J gene: TRBJ1-2
CDR3 protein: CASSYTGQGTYGYTF
CDR3 DNA: TGTGCCAGCAGCTACACAGGACAGGGAACCTATGGCTACACCTTC

clone size: -
D gene: TRBD1
V gene: TRBV19
J gene: TRBJ1-5
CDR3 protein: CASSIRGKTGHDQPQHF
CDR3 DNA: TGTGCCAGTAGTATTAGGGGGAAGACAGGGCATGACCAGCCCCAGCATTTT

clone size: -
D gene: -
V gene: TRBV5-6
J gene: TRBJ2-2
CDR3 protein: CASSLYDNYNTGELFF
CDR3 DNA: TGTGCCAGCAGCTTATACGACAACTATAACACCGGGGAGCTGTTTTTT

clone size: -
D gene: -
V gene: TRBV5-1
J gene: TRBJ1-6
CDR3 protein: CASSSSYNSPLHF
CDR3 DNA: TGCGCCAGCTCCAGCTCCTATAATTCACCCCTCCACTTT

clone size: -
D gene: -
V gene: TRBV5-8
J gene: TRBJ2-3
CDR3 protein: CASSSVRAGDTQYF
CDR3 DNA: TGTGCCAGCAGCTCGGTCAGGGCTGGAGATACGCAGTATTTT

clone size: -
D gene: -
V gene: TRBV27
J gene: TRBJ2-7
CDR3 protein: CANTLSYEQYF
CDR3 DNA: TGTGCCAACACCCTCTCCTACGAGCAGTACTTC

clone size: -
D gene: -
V gene: TRBV6-5
J gene: TRBJ1-4
CDR3 protein: CASSWDRRGEKLFF
CDR3 DNA: TGTGCCAGCAGCTGGGACCGCAGGGGTGAAAAACTGTTTTTT

clone size: -
D gene: TRBD1
V gene: TRBV2
J gene: TRBJ2-7
CDR3 protein: CASSEEVGTVSYEQYF
CDR3 DNA: TGTGCCAGCAGTGAAGAAGTGGGGACAGTCTCCTACGAGCAGTACTTC

clone size: -
D gene: TRBD2
V gene: TRBV5-1
J gene: TRBJ2-7
CDR3 protein: CASSLELAEGSQYF
CDR3 DNA: TGCGCCAGCAGTTTAGAACTAGCGGAAGGATCGCAGTACTTC

clone size: -
D gene: -
V gene: TRBV28
J gene: TRBJ2-1
CDR3 protein: CASNGPGGSSYNEQFF
CDR3 DNA: TGTGCCAGCAATGGACCGGGCGGTAGCTCCTACAATGAGCAGTTCTTC

clone size: once
D gene: -
V gene: TRBV7-3
J gene: TRBJ2-1
CDR3 protein: CASSQGTLNEQFF
CDR3 DNA: TGTGCCAGCAGCCAGGGGACTTTGAATGAGCAGTTCTTC

clone size: -
D gene: TRBD1
V gene: TRBV4-3
J gene: TRBJ1-5
CDR3 protein: CASSQDLGQVQPQHF
CDR3 DNA: TGCGCCAGCAGCCAAGATCTTGGACAGGTTCAGCCCCAGCATTTT

clone size: -
D gene: TRBD2
V gene: TRBV27
J gene: TRBJ2-3
CDR3 protein: CASSSRFRILAGGTDTQYF
CDR3 DNA: TGTGCCAGCAGTTCTCGGTTTCGGATACTAGCGGGAGGAACTGATACGCAGTATTTT

clone size: -
D gene: -
V gene: TRBV7-6
J gene: TRBJ2-1
CDR3 protein: CASSLGGPIYNEQFF
CDR3 DNA: TGTGCCAGCAGCTTAGGCGGCCCCATATACAATGAGCAGTTCTTC

clone size: -
D gene: -
V gene: TRBV19
J gene: TRBJ2-2
CDR3 protein: CASSIQGHTGELFF
CDR3 DNA: TGTGCCAGTAGTATCCAGGGGCACACCGGGGAGCTGTTTTTT

clone size: -
D gene: -
V gene: TRBV7-2
J gene: TRBJ1-4
CDR3 protein: CASSLITGGEKLFF
CDR3 DNA: TGTGCCAGCAGCTTAATCACAGGTGGTGAAAAACTGTTTTTT

clone size: -
D gene: TRBD1
V gene: TRBV2
J gene: TRBJ1-6
CDR3 protein: CASRMDRGTNSPLHF
CDR3 DNA: TGTGCCAGCCGAATGGACAGGGGTACGAATTCACCCCTCCACTTT

clone size: -
D gene: TRBD1
V gene: TRBV5-8
J gene: TRBJ1-1
CDR3 protein: CASSLRGLGTEAFF
CDR3 DNA: TGTGCCAGCAGCTTGAGGGGGCTCGGGACTGAAGCTTTCTTT

clone size: once
D gene: TRBD1
V gene: TRBV6-5
J gene: TRBJ2-1
CDR3 protein: CASIMYGQAPQFF
CDR3 DNA: TGTGCCAGCATCATGTATGGACAGGCCCCCCAGTTCTTC

clone size: -
D gene: TRBD1
V gene: TRBV3-1/TRBV3-2
J gene: TRBJ1-2
CDR3 protein: CASSHGQGSYGYTF
CDR3 DNA: TGTGCCAGCAGCCACGGACAGGGATCCTATGGCTACACCTTC

clone size: -
D gene: -
V gene: TRBV18
J gene: TRBJ1-2
CDR3 protein: CASSPNQRDYGYTF
CDR3 DNA: TGTGCCAGCTCACCTAATCAAAGAGACTATGGCTACACCTTC